This T cell receptor beta chain was sequenced during a study of response to subunit inactivated influenza vaccine. TCRdb used MiXCR to reprocess the RT-PCR reads, holding one entry per CDR3 protein. The sample consists of more than 600,000 distinct CDR3 sequences, less than 20% of them appearing once. V lost 3 bases, J lost 2 bases, and 14 bases lay in between. CDR1 and CDR2 (germline): SEHNR, FQNEAQ (reference sequence). This CDR3 comprises 15 residues. This sequence was found in a middle-aged man who received an inactivated influenza vaccine. The sequencing here drew on PBMCs from blood, taken more than 4 days after vaccination. This chain connects TRBV7-9 to TRBJ2-7; no definite D call. CDR3 residues: CASSFPPAGAYEQYF. CDR3 DNA sequence: TGTGCCAGCAGCTTCCCCCCGGCTGGCGCCTACGAGCAGTACTTC.